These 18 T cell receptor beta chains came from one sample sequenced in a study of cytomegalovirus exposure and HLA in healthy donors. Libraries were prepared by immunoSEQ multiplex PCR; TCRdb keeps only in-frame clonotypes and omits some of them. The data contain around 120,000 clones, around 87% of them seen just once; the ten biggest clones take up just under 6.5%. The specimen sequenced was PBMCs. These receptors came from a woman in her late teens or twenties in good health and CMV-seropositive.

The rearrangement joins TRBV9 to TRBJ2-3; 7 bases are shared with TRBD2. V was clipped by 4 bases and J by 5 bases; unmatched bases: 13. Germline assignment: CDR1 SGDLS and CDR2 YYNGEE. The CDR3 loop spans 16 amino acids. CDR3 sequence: CASSPMGRDSGDTQYF. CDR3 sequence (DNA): TGTGCCAGCAGCCCCATGGGGAGGGACTCTGGAGATACGCAGTATTTT.

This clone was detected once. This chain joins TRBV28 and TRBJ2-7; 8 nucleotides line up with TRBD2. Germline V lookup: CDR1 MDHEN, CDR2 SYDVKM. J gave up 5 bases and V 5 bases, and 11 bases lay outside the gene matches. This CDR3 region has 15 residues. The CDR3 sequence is CASSLPGSGKNEQYF. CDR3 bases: TGTGCCAGCAGTCTCCCAGGTAGCGGGAAAAACGAGCAGTACTTC.

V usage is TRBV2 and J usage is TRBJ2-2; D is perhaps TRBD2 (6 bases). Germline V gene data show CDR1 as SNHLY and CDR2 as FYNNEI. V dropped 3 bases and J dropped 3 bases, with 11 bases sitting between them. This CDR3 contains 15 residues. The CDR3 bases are TGTGCCAGCAGTGATTGGGGGGTGGACACCGGGGAGCTGTTTTTT. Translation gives CASSDWGVDTGELFF.

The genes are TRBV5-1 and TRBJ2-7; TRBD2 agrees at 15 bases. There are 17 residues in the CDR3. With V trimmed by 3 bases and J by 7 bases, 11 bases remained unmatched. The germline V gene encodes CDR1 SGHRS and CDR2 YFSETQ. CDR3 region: CASSSAWTSGGVREQYF. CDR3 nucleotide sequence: TGCGCCAGCAGCTCCGCTTGGACTAGCGGGGGGGTTAGGGAGCAGTACTTC.

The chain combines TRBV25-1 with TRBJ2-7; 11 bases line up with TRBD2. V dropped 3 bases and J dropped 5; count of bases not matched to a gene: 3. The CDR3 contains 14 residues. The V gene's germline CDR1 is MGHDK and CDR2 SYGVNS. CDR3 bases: TGTGCCAGCAGTGACCTAGCGGGGGGCCACGAGCAGTACTTC. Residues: CASSDLAGGHEQYF.

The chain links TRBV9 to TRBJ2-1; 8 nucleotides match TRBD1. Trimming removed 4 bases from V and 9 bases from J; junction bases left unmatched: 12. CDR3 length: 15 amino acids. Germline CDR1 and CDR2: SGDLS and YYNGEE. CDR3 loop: CASSKQGAQGGEQFF. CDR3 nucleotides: TGTGCCAGCAGCAAGCAGGGGGCACAGGGGGGTGAGCAGTTCTTC.

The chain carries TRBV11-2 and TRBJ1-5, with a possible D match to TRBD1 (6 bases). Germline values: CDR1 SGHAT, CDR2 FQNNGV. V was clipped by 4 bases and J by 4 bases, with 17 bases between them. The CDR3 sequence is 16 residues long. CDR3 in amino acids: CASSSTSGGRNQPQHF. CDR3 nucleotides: TGTGCCAGCAGCTCCACCTCGGGGGGGCGTAATCAGCCCCAGCATTTT.

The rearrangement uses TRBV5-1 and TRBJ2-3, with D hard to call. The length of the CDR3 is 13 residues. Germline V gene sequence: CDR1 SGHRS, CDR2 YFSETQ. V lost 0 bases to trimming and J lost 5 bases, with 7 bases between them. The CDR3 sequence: CASSLAPKDTQYF. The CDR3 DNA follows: TGCGCCAGCAGCTTGGCCCCAAAAGATACGCAGTATTTT.

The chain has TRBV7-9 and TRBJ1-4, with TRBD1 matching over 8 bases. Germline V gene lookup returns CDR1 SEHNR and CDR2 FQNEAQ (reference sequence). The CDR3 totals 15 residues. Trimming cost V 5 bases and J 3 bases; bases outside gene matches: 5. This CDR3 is CASSITGGPNEKLFF. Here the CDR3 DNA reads TGTGCCAGCAGCATCACAGGGGGTCCTAATGAAAAACTGTTTTTT. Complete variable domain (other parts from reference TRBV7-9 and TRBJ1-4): DTGVSQNPRHKITKRGQNVTFRCDPISEHNRLYWYRQTLGQGPEFLTYFQNEAQLEKSRLLSDRFSAERPKGSFSTLEIQRTEQGDSAMYLCASSITGGPNEKLFFGSGTQLSVL.

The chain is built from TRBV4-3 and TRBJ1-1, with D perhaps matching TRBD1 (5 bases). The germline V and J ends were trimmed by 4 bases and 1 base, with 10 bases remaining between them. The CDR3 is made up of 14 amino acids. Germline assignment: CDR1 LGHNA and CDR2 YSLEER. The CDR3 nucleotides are TGCGCCAGCAGCCCCGGGGGGGAGAACACTGAAGCTTTCTTT. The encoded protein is CASSPGGENTEAFF.

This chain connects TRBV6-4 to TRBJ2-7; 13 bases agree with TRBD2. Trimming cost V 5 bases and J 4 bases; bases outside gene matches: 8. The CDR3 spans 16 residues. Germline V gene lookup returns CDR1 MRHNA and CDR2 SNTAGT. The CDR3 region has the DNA TGTGCCAGCAGTCCCCCAGGGACTAGCGGGGTATACGAGCAGTACTTC. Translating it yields CASSPPGTSGVYEQYF.

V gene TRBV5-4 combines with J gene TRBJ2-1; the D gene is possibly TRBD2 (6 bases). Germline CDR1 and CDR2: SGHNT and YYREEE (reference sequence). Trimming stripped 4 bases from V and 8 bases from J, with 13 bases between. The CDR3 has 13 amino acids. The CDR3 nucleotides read TGTGCCAGCAGCACCCCTAGCGAGGATGAGCAGTTCTTC. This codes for CASSTPSEDEQFF.

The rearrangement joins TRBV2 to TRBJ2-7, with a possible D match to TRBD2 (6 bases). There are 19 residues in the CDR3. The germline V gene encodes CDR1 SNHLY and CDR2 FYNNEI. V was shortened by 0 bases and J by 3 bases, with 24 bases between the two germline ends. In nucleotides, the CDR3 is TGTGCCAGCAGTGAAGCGCTTACGGGAGTCGAATTTTTGGGCTACGAGCAGTACTTC. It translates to CASSEALTGVEFLGYEQYF. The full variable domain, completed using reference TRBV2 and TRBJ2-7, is EPEVTQTPSHQVTQMGQEVILRCVPISNHLYFYWYRQILGQKVEFLVSFYNNEISEKSEIFDDQFSVERPDGSNFTLKIRSTKLEDSAMYFCASSEALTGVEFLGYEQYFGPGTRLTVT.

The DNA of the CDR3 is TGTGCCAGCAGACCTGGGGACAGGAACAATGAGCAGTTCTTC. It specifies CASRPGDRNNEQFF. The V call is TRBV7-9, the J call TRBJ2-1, with TRBD1 matching 8 bases. The CDR3 has 14 amino acids. After removal of 6 bases from V and 5 bases from J, the junction contained 6 bases not matched to a gene. Germline V gene data show CDR1 as SEHNR and CDR2 as FQNEAQ (reference sequence). Filled out from reference TRBV7-9 and TRBJ2-1, the complete variable domain reads DTGVSQNPRHKITKRGQNVTFRCDPISEHNRLYWYRQTLGQGPEFLTYFQNEAQLEKSRLLSDRFSAERPKGSFSTLEIQRTEQGDSAMYLCASRPGDRNNEQFFGPGTRLTVL.

The CDR3 DNA is TGTGCCAGCAGCCTCGGACTAGCAGGTTCCTACGAGCAGTACTTC. Protein product: CASSLGLAGSYEQYF. V gene TRBV2 combines with J gene TRBJ2-7, with TRBD2 identical over 8 bases. V lost 6 bases and J lost 1; bases outside the gene matches: 8. The CDR3 extends over 15 amino acids. Germline-derived CDR1 and CDR2 are SNHLY and FYNNEI.

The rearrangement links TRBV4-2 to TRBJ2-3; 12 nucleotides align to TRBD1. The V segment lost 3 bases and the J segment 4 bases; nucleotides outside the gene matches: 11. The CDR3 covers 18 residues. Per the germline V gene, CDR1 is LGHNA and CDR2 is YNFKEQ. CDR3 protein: CASSQVVGTGGLSDTQYF. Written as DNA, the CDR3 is TGTGCCAGCAGCCAGGTGGTCGGGACAGGGGGCCTCTCAGATACGCAGTATTTT.

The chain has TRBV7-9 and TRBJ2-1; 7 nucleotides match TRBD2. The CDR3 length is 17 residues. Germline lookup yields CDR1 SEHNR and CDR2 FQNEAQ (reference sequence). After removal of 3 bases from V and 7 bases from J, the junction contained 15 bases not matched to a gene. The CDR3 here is CASSLGGLTGFANEQFF. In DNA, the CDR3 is TGTGCCAGCAGCTTGGGGGGACTAACGGGGTTTGCGAATGAGCAGTTCTTC.

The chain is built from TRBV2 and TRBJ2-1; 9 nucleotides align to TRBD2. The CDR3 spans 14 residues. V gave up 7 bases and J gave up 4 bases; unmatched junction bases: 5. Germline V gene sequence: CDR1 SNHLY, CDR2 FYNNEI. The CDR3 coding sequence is TGTGCCAGCACCCAGCGGGGGGAGTACAATGAGCAGTTCTTC. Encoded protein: CASTQRGEYNEQFF.